This T cell receptor beta chain was obtained from a study of early T cells in non-severe SARS-CoV-2 infection. On the study more broadly: Alpha and beta chains were unpaired, from unsorted whole-blood bulk RNA.

Unique molecular identifiers (one per individual cDNA molecule) were attached. Each CDR3 protein is one row after TCRdb ran MiXCR on the 5' RACE reads. The sample has more than 15,000 distinct CDR3 sequences, more than 5.5% seen once. The V gene's germline CDR1 is SGHAT and CDR2 FQNNGV. The length of the CDR3 is 17 residues. V lost 0 bases and J 1 base, leaving 13 bases between the germline ends. Study-level results: Reliance on VDJdb matching favored anti-spike CD8 responses; private and CD4 specificities were missed.

At least ten counts were recorded for this clonotype. The target antigen is unknown. The rearrangement links TRBV11-2 to TRBJ2-1; possibly TRBD2 for D (6 bases). The clonotype originates from an adult who was a healthcare worker with PCR-confirmed SARS-CoV-2 infection or an uninfected control (not recorded which). The source was whole blood, collected at baseline. The CDR3 is CASSLDSSDSSYNEQFF. Here the CDR3 DNA reads TGTGCCAGCAGCTTAGATTCTAGCGATAGTTCCTACAATGAGCAGTTCTTC.